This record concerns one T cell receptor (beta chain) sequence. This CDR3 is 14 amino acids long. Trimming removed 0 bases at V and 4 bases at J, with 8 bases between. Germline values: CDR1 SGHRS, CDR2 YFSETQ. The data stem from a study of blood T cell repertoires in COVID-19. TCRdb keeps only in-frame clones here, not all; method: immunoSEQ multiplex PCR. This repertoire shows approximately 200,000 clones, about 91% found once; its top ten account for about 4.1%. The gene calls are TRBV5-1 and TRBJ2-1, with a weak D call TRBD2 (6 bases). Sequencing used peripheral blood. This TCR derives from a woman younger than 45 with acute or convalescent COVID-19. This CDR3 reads CASSLAAGYNEQFF. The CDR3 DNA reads TGCGCCAGCAGCTTGGCAGCGGGTTACAATGAGCAGTTCTTC.